Listed below are T cell receptor beta chains from one sample, sequenced in a study of control samples from healthy donors and cancer patients. The protocol was immunoSEQ multiplex PCR, while the TCRdb copy is restricted to in-frame clones and leaves out a portion. Of about 29,000 clones listed, nearly 90% are singletons. Sequenced sample: formalin-fixed, paraffin-embedded tissue. These receptors all stem from a female donor with melanoma. Each CDR3 is given with its conserved first and last residue. A D gene is named only where the DNA matches it firmly. A clone size is listed for some rows: how often the clone was seen (once, few, many), or a class if it is expanded.

.	TRBV7-2	TRBJ1-5	.	TGTGCCAGCAGCTTAGGCAGGGGCAATCAGCCCCAGCATTTT	CASSLGRGNQPQHF
.	TRBV15	TRBJ1-4	.	TGTGCCACCAGCATGGGGGGGAGTGAAAAACTGTTTTTT	CATSMGGSEKLFF
.	TRBV5-6	TRBJ2-7	.	TGTGCCAGCAGCTTGCAGGGGATCTCCTACGAGCAGTACTTC	CASSLQGISYEQYF
few	TRBV5-1	TRBJ2-2	TRBD2	TGCGCCAGCAGCTTGGGGACTAGCGGGTCGAACACCGGGGAGCTGTTTTTT	CASSLGTSGSNTGELFF
.	TRBV27	TRBJ2-1	TRBD2	TGTGCCAGCAGTTTACTAGCGGGAGGAAGGCCCTACAATGAGCAGTTCTTC	CASSLLAGGRPYNEQFF
once	TRBV12-3/TRBV12-4	TRBJ1-2	.	TGTGCCAGCAGTTTAGACAGGGTTGGCTACACCTTC	CASSLDRVGYTF
.	TRBV1	TRBJ2-3	.	TGCACCAGCAGCCAAGATAGTCCCCCCCTGGGGACAGATACGCAGTATTTT	CTSSQDSPPLGTDTQYF
once	TRBV7-3	TRBJ2-5	.	TGTGCCAGCCAGCAATCCAGGGCCCGTGGGGAGACCCAGTACTTC	CASQQSRARGETQYF
.	TRBV7-9	TRBJ2-1	.	TGTGCCAGCAGCTTAGAACCGACTAGCTCCTACAATGAGCAGTTCTTC	CASSLEPTSSYNEQFF
.	TRBV25-1	TRBJ2-2	.	TGTGCCAGCACACAAGGGTATGGGGGGACCGGGGAGCTGTTTTTT	CASTQGYGGTGELFF
.	TRBV11-3	TRBJ2-3	.	TGTGCCAGCAGCAAGGACAGTCCCACCGATACGCAGTATTTT	CASSKDSPTDTQYF
.	TRBV5-1	TRBJ2-7	.	TGCGCCAGCAGCTTACAAGACAGAGTTTCCTACGAGCAGTACTTC	CASSLQDRVSYEQYF
.	TRBV3-1/TRBV3-2	TRBJ1-2	.	TGTGCCAGCAGCCAAGTTCACGGAGGGAGTAGGATCCACACCTTC	CASSQVHGGSRIHTF
.	TRBV2	TRBJ1-1	.	TGTGCCAGCACTTTAGCATGGGGGGCTTTCTTT	CASTLAWGAFF
.	TRBV12-3/TRBV12-4	TRBJ1-5	.	TGTGCCAGCAGCGACCCCAATCAGCCCCAGCATTTT	CASSDPNQPQHF
.	TRBV10-3	TRBJ2-2	.	TGTGCCATCAGTGCACGGGTCAGGGTTGGGGAGCTGTTTTTT	CAISARVRVGELFF
.	TRBV7-2	TRBJ2-6	.	TGTGCCAGCAGCTTAGATCTTGGGGCCAACGTCCTGACTTTC	CASSLDLGANVLTF
once	TRBV30	TRBJ1-4	.	TGTGCCTGGAGCCCCATCGCCGTTAATGAAAAACTGTTTTTT	CAWSPIAVNEKLFF
.	TRBV9	TRBJ2-3	.	TGTGCCAGCAGCGGCGGCAGCACAGATACGCAGTATTTT	CASSGGSTDTQYF
.	TRBV5-1	TRBJ2-7	TRBD1	TGCGCCAGCAGATCTGGGACAGGCCCCTACGAGCAGTACTTC	CASRSGTGPYEQYF
.	TRBV6-5	TRBJ1-2	.	TGTGCCAGCAGTACCCGGGGTAGTGAAGGCTACACCTTC	CASSTRGSEGYTF
.	TRBV19	TRBJ1-5	.	TGTGCCAGTAGTATAGGAAATCAGCCCCAGCATTTT	CASSIGNQPQHF
.	TRBV5-5	TRBJ2-1	.	TGTGCCAGCAGCTTGGTAATTTCGGCGGGTGCCTCCTACAATGAGCAGTTCTTC	CASSLVISAGASYNEQFF
.	TRBV7-3	TRBJ2-1	.	TGTGCCAGCAGCCTCGGTGGGAGGAATGAGCAGTTCTTC	CASSLGGRNEQFF
.	TRBV7-2	TRBJ2-7	.	TGTGCCAGCAGCCCCGTCCCCGGACAGCCCGTGGGCGAGCAGTACTTC	CASSPVPGQPVGEQYF
.	TRBV5-1	TRBJ2-3	.	TGCGCCAGCAGCCCTCGACGATCTAGCACAGATACGCAGTATTTT	CASSPRRSSTDTQYF
.	TRBV5-1	TRBJ2-2	.	TGCGCCAGCAGCTCCAGATGGGACGGATTTACCGGGGAGCTGTTTTTT	CASSSRWDGFTGELFF
.	TRBV18	TRBJ2-7	.	TGTGCCAGCTCACCACCGGTGACGCGCTACGAGCAGTACTTC	CASSPPVTRYEQYF
once	TRBV11-3	TRBJ2-7	.	TGTGCCAGCAGCCCAGACGGGCGGGGGCAGTACTTC	CASSPDGRGQYF
.	TRBV11-2	TRBJ1-3	TRBD1	TGTGCCAGCAGCCCGGGACAGGGTGGAAACGCCATATATTTT	CASSPGQGGNAIYF
once	TRBV18	TRBJ1-5	TRBD1	TGTGCCAGCTCACGTGGGACAGAGAATCAGCCCCAGCATTTT	CASSRGTENQPQHF
.	TRBV5-6	TRBJ1-6	TRBD1	TGTGCCAGCAGCTCGACAGGGTTGATTTCACCCCTCCACTTT	CASSSTGLISPLHF
.	TRBV6-1	TRBJ1-5	TRBD1	TGTGCCAGCAGTGAAGGGACAGGGTGGAACTACCAGCCCCAGCATTTT	CASSEGTGWNYQPQHF
medium-sized	TRBV2	TRBJ1-5	TRBD1	TGTGCCTGCCAGGGACAGGCGCTTAATCAGCCCCAGCATTTT	CACQGQALNQPQHF
.	TRBV4-1	TRBJ1-5	.	TGCGCCAGCAGCCAAGTAGATGATCAGCCCCAGCATTTT	CASSQVDDQPQHF
.	TRBV25-1	TRBJ2-5	.	TGTGCCAGCAGTTTTGCGGAGGACCAAGAGACCCAGTACTTC	CASSFAEDQETQYF
once	TRBV7-3	TRBJ2-4	TRBD2	TGTGCCAGCAGTCTGACTAGCGGCTCGTCTAACATTCAGTACTTC	CASSLTSGSSNIQYF
once	TRBV9	TRBJ1-1	.	TGTGCCAGCAGCGTGGAGGGGTGGGGCACTGAAGCTTTCTTT	CASSVEGWGTEAFF
.	TRBV5-4	TRBJ1-2	TRBD1	TGTGCCAGCACCGTAACCGGACAGGGGAGTTTTTACTATGGCTACACCTTC	CASTVTGQGSFYYGYTF
once	TRBV10-3	TRBJ1-5	.	TGTGCCATCAGTGAGTCTCTGGGGTCTCAGCCCCAGCATTTT	CAISESLGSQPQHF
.	TRBV10-3	TRBJ1-2	TRBD1	TGTGCCATCAGCCGGGACAGCAACTATGGCTACACCTTC	CAISRDSNYGYTF
.	TRBV18	TRBJ2-7	.	TGTGCCAGCTCACCAAAGGACGAGCAGTACTTC	CASSPKDEQYF
once	TRBV13	TRBJ2-3	.	TGTGCCAGCAGTTTAGCTAGCGTGGGCGATACGCAGTATTTT	CASSLASVGDTQYF
.	TRBV27	TRBJ1-1	.	TGTGCCAGCAGACTTAACACTGAAGCTTTCTTT	CASRLNTEAFF
.	TRBV6-5	TRBJ1-2	.	TGTGCCAGCAGTTTATCTATCTGGACAGACTATGGCTACACCTTC	CASSLSIWTDYGYTF
.	TRBV18	TRBJ1-5	TRBD1	TGTGCCAGCTCACGGGACAGGGATGAGCCCCAGCATTTT	CASSRDRDEPQHF
.	TRBV5-1	TRBJ2-2	TRBD2	TGCGCCAGCAGCTCGGTAGCGGGAGCGGCCGGGGAGCTGTTTTTT	CASSSVAGAAGELFF
.	TRBV19	TRBJ1-4	.	TGTGCCAGTAGTGATCCCCCGAGGGACATTAATGAAAAACTGTTTTTT	CASSDPPRDINEKLFF
.	TRBV2	TRBJ1-1	.	TGTGCCAGCAGTGAAGCGGTACGAGCAGGCCGGGAAGCTTTCTTT	CASSEAVRAGREAFF
.	TRBV6-5	TRBJ2-2	.	TGTGCCAGCAGTTCGCCCTCGCTGCTGAACACCGGGGAGCTGTTTTTT	CASSSPSLLNTGELFF
.	TRBV10-3	TRBJ1-5	.	TGTGCCATCAGTTCAGCAGCCAGGGGTAGCAATCAGCCCCAGCATTTT	CAISSAARGSNQPQHF